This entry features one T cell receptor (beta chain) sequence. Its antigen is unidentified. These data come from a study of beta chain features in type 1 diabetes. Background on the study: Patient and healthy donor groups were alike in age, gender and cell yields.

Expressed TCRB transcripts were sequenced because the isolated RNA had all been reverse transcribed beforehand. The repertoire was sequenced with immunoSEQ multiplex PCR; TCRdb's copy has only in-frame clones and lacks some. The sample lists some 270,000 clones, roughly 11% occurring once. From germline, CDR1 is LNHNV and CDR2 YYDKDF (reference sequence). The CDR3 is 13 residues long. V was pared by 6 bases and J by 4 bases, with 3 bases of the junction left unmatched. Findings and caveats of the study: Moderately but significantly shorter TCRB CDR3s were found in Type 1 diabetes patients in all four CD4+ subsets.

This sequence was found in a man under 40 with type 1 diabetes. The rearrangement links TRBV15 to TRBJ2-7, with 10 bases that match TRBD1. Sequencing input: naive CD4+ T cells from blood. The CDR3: CATRRQGAYEQYF. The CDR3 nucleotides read TGTGCCACCAGAAGACAGGGGGCTTACGAGCAGTACTTC.